This T cell receptor (beta chain) was observed in a study of T cell changes during pregnancy in multiple sclerosis. Clones were read by immunoSEQ multiplex PCR, and TCRdb kept only the in-frame ones, dropping some. This repertoire shows more than 80,000 clones, about 96% found once; its top ten account for under 1.2%. Looked up from germline, CDR1 is SQVTM and CDR2 is ANQGSEA. The junction had 13 bases not matched to a gene; V was cut back by 6 bases and J by 8 bases. The CDR3 length is 14 residues. Material: peripheral blood, obtained in the second trimester of pregnancy. The origin of this receptor is a female donor with multiple sclerosis, enrolled in a pregnancy study. The J gene is TRBJ2-3, the V gene TRBV29-1; 8 bases match TRBD2. The DNA of the CDR3 is TGCAGCGTCGGATTGGTTTGGCGGGAGGTTACGCAGTATTTT. Amino acids: CSVGLVWREVTQYF.